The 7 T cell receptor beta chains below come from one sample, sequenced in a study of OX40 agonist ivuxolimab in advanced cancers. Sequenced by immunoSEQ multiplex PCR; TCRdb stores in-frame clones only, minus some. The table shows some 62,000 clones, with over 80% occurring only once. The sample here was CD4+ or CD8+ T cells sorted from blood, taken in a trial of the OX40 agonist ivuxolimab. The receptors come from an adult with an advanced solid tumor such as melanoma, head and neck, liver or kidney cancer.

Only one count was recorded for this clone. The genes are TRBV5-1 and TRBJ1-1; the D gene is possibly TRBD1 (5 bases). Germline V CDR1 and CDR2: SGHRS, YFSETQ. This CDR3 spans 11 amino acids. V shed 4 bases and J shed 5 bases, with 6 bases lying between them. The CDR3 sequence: CASSGGTEAFF. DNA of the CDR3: TGCGCCAGCAGCGGGGGGACTGAAGCTTTCTTT.

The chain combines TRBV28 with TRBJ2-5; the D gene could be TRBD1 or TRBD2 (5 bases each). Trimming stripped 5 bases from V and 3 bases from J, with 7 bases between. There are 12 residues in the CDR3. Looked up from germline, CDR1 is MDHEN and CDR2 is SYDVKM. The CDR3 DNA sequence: TGTGCCAGCAGTCGAGGGGAAGAGACCCAGTACTTC. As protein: CASSRGEETQYF.

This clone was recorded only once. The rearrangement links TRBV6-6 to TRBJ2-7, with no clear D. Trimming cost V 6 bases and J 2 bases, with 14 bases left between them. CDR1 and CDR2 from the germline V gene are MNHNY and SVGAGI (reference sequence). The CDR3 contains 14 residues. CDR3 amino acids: CASSQAPLAYEQYF. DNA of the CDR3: TGTGCCAGCAGCCAAGCTCCCCTCGCCTACGAGCAGTACTTC.

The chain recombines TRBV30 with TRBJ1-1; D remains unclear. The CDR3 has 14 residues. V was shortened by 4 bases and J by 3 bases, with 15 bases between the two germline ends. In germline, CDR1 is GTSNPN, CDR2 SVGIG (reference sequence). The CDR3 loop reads CAWKAQTQYTEAFF. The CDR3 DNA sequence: TGTGCCTGGAAGGCCCAAACCCAATACACTGAAGCTTTCTTT.

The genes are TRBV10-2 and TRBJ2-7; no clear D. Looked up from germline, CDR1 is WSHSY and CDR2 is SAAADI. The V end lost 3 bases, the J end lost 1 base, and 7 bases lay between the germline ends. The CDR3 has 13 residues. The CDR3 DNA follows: TGCGCCAGCAGTGAAGGCTTATCCTACGAGCAGTACTTC. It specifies CASSEGLSYEQYF.

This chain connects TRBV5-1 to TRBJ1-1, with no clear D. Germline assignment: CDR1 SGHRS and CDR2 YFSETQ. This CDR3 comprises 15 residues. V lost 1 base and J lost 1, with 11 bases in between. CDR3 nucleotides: TGCGCCAGCAGCTTGTTAGGGCGGGAGAACACTGAAGCTTTCTTT. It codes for CASSLLGRENTEAFF.

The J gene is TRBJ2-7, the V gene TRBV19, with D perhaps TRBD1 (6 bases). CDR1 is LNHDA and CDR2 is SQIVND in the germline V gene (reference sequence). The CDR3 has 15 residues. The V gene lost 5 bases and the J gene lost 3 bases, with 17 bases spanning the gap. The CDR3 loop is CASSWSVRGDYEQYF. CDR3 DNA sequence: TGTGCCAGTAGTTGGAGTGTCAGGGGTGACTACGAGCAGTACTTC.